In this sample, the clone carrying this T cell receptor beta chain turned up many times. The antigen remains undetermined. According to the study, TCR beta libraries were built with iRepertoire HTBI primers and CDR3-region Arm-PCR. TCRdb reprocessed the multiplex PCR reads via MiXCR and lists one record per CDR3 protein. Among 400,000 to 500,000 distinct CDR3 sequences, approximately 23% were seen once, and the ten largest hold roughly 13%. This entry is derived from a study of regulatory T cells in long-lasting Graves disease. General study points: Tissue studied was limited to peripheral blood, excluding thyroid tissue.

Indicated time point: persistent/refractory GD, antithyroid drugs over 5 years with positive TRAb. Extracted PBMC RNA gave rise to the TCR library. Sequencing was performed on peripheral blood mononuclear cells (PBMCs), taken when the disease was refractory, from a patient treated with antithyroid drugs. This sequence was found in a female donor with Graves disease.

The CDR3 DNA is TGTGCCAGCAGTCCCCTCAGGTTAAGCTCCTACGAGCAGTACTTC. Translated, it gives CASSPLRLSSYEQYF. J is TRBJ2-7 and V is TRBV28; D not resolved. There are 15 residues in the CDR3. CDR1 MDHEN and CDR2 SYDVKM come from the germline V gene. V lost 5 bases to trimming and J lost 0 bases, with 14 bases between them.